This T cell receptor beta chain was sequenced in a study of cytomegalovirus exposure and HLA in healthy donors. Study-wide results and limits: An analysis was carried out later, and it reportedly showed fewer N-insertions in an Asian-associated ancestry cluster than the approximately 660-donor mean. The sole available immune exposure information was CMV serostatus. Common viral pathogens seemed, in a later analysis, to connect with several of the most significant clusters.

This clone has just a few counts. What it binds is unknown. The CDR3 covers 17 residues. V shed 0 bases and J 3 bases; nucleotides not matched to a gene: 14. Germline values: CDR1 GTSNPN, CDR2 SVGIG (reference sequence). Vbeta (60) and Jbeta (13) primers were used in the PCR. Sequenced by immunoSEQ multiplex PCR; TCRdb stores in-frame clones only, minus some. Here the sample spans approximately 110,000 clones, roughly 79% being singletons. The TCR originated in a man aged 35 to 55 in good health and CMV-seronegative. Sequencing was carried out using PBMCs. The gene calls are TRBV30 and TRBJ2-7; 7 nucleotides line up with TRBD2. The CDR3 DNA reads as TGTGCCTGGAGTGTACTGGGGCCCCTAGCGGACCGCTACGAGCAGTACTTC. Residues: CAWSVLGPLADRYEQYF.